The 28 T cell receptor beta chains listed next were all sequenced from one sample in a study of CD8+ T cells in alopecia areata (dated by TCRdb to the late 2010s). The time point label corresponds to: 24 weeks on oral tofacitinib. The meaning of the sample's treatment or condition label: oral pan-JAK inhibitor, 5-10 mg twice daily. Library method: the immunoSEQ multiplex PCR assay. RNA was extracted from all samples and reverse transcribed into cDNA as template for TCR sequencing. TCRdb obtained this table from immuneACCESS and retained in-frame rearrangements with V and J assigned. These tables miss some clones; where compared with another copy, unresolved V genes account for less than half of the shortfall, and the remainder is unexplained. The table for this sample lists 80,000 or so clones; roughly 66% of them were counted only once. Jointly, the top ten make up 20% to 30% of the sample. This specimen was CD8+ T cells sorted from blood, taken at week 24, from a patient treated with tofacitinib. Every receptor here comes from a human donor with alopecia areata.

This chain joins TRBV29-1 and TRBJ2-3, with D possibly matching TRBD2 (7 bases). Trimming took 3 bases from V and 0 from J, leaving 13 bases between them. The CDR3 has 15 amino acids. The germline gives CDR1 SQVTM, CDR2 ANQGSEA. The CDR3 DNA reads TGCAGCGTTGATCGACGGGGGGCCAGCACAGATACGCAGTATTTT. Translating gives CSVDRRGASTDTQYF.

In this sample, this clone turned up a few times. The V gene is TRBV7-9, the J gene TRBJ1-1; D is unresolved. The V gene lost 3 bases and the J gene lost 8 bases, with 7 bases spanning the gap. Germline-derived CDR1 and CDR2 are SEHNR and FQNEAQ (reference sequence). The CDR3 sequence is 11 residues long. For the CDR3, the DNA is TGTGCCAGCAGCTTGGGGAAGGAAGCTTTCTTT. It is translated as CASSLGKEAFF.

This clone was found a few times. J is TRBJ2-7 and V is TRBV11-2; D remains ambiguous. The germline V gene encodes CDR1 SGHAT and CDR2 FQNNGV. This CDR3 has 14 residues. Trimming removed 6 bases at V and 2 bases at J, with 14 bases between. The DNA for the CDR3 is TGTGCCAGCAGTTTATCGGGCAGACCCTACGAGCAGTACTTC. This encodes CASSLSGRPYEQYF.

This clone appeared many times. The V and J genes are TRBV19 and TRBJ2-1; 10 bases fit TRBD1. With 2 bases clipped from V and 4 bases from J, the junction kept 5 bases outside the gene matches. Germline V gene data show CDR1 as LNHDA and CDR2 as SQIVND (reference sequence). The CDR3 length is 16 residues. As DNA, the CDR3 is TGTGCCAGTAGTATATGGGACAGGGGTCTGTACAATGAGCAGTTCTTC. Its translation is CASSIWDRGLYNEQFF.

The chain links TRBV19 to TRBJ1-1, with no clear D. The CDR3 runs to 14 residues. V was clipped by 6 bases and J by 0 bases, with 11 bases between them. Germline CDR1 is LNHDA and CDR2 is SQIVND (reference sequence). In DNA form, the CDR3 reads TGTGCCAGTAGCCTTTATGGTATGAACACTGAAGCTTTCTTT. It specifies CASSLYGMNTEAFF.

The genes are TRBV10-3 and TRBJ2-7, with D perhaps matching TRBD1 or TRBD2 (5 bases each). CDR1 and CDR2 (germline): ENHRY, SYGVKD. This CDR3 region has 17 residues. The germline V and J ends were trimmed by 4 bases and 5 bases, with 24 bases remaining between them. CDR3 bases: TGTGCCATCAGTGGGTCTGGTCCGGGACCTCAATCGGACGAGCAGTACTTC. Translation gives CAISGSGPGPQSDEQYF.

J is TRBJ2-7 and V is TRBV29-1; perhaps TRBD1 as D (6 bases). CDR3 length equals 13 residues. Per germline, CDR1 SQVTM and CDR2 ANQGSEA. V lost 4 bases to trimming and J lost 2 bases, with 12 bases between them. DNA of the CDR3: TGCAGCGTTGGTGAGGGGGTTACCTACGAGCAGTACTTC. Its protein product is CSVGEGVTYEQYF.

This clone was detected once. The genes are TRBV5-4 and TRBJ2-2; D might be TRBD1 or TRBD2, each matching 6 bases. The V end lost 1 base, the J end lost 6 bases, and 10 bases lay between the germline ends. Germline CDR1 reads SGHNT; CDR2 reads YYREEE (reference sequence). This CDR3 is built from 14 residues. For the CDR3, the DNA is TGTGCCAGCAGCTTGACGGGGGCTCCCGGGGAGCTGTTTTTT. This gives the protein CASSLTGAPGELFF. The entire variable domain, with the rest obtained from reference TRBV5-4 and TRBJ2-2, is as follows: ETGVTQSPTHLIKTRGQQVTLRCSSQSGHNTVSWYQQALGQGPQFIFQYYREEENGRGNFPPRFSGLQFPNYSSELNVNALELDDSALYLCASSLTGAPGELFFGEGSRLTVL.

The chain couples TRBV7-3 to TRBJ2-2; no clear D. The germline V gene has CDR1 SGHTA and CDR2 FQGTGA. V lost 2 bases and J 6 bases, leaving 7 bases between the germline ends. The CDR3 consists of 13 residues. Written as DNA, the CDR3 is TGTGCCAGCAGCTTATCGGGCTCCGGGGAGCTGTTTTTT. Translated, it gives CASSLSGSGELFF.

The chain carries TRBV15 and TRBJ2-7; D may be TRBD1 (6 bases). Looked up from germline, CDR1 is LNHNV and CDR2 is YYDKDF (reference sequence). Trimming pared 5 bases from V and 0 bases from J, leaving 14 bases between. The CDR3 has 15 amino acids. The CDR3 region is CATSDTGKYSYEQYF. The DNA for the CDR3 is TGTGCCACCAGCGATACAGGGAAGTACTCCTACGAGCAGTACTTC. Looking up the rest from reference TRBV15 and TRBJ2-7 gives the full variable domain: DAMVIQNPRYQVTQFGKPVTLSCSQTLNHNVMYWYQQKSSQAPKLLFHYYDKDFNNEADTPDNFQSRRPNTSFCFLDIRSPGLGDTAMYLCATSDTGKYSYEQYFGPGTRLTVT.

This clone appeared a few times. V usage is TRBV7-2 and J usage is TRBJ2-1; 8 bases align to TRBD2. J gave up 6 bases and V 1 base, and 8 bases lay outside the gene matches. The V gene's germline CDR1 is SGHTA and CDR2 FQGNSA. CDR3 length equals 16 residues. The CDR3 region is CASSLERTSPSNEQFF. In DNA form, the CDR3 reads TGTGCCAGCAGCTTAGAGAGGACTAGCCCCTCCAATGAGCAGTTCTTC. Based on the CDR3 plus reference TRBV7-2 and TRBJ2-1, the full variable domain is GAGVSQSPSNKVTEKGKDVELRCDPISGHTALYWYRQSLGQGLEFLIYFQGNSAPDKSGLPSDRFSAERTGGSVSTLTIQRTQQEDSAVYLCASSLERTSPSNEQFFGPGTRLTVL.

The CDR3: CASSKSTSGSEQYF. In nucleotides, the CDR3 is TGTGCCAGCAGCAAATCCACAAGCGGGAGCGAGCAGTACTTC. The chain couples TRBV21-1 to TRBJ2-7; TRBD2, as called in the table, went unchecked against the DNA. TRBV21-1 is a pseudogene locus. CDR3 length: 14 amino acids.

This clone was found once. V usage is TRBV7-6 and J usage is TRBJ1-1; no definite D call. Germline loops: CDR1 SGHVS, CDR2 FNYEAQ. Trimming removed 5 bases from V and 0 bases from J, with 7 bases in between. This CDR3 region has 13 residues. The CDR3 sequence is CASSEELNTEAFF. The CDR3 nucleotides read TGTGCCAGCAGCGAGGAGTTGAACACTGAAGCTTTCTTT.

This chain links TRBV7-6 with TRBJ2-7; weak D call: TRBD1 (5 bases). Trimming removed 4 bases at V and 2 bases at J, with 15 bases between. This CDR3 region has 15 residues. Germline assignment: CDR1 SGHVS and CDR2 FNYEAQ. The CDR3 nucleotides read TGTGCCAGCAGCTATGGCGACAGACCACCCTACGAGCAGTACTTC. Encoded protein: CASSYGDRPPYEQYF.

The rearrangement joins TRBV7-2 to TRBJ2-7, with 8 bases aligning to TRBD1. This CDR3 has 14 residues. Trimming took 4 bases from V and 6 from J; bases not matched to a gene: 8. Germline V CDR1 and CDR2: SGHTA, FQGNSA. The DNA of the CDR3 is TGTGCCAGCAGCTCAGGACAGGGTGCAGGCGAGCAGTACTTC. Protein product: CASSSGQGAGEQYF.

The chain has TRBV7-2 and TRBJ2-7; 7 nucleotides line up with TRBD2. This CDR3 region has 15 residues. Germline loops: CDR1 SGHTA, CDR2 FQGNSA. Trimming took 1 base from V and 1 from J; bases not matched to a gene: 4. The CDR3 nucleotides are TGTGCCAGCAGCTTAGGGAGGACTAGTTCCTACGAGCAGTACTTC. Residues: CASSLGRTSSYEQYF.

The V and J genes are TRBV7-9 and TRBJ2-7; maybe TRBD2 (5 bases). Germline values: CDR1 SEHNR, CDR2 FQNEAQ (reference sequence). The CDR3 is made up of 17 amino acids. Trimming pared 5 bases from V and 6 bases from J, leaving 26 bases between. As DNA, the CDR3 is TGTGCCAGCAGCAACCTACAAGCAGGCAGGCCCGAGGGCGAGCAGTACTTC. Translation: CASSNLQAGRPEGEQYF.

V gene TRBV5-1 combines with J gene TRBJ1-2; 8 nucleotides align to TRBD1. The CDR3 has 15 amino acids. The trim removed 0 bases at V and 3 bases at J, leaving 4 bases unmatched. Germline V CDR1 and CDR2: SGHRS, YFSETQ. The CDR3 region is CASSLDRGAHYGYTF. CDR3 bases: TGCGCCAGCAGCTTGGACAGGGGGGCTCACTATGGCTACACCTTC.

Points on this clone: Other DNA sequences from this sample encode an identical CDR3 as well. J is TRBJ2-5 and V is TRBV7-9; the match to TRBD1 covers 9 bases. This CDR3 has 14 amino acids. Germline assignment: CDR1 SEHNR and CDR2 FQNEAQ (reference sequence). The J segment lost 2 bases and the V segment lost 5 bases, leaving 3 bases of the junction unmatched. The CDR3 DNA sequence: TGTGCCAGCAGCCCGGGACAGGGACAAGAGACCCAGTACTTC. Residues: CASSPGQGQETQYF.

The CDR3 nucleotides are TGCGCCAGCAGCCTTTACGCGACTGGTGAAAAACTGTTTTTT. As protein: CASSLYATGEKLFF. The chain recombines TRBV4-1 with TRBJ1-4; D is unresolved. Per germline, CDR1 MGHRA and CDR2 YSYEKL. The CDR3 covers 14 residues. V lost 4 bases and J lost 7, with 13 bases in between.

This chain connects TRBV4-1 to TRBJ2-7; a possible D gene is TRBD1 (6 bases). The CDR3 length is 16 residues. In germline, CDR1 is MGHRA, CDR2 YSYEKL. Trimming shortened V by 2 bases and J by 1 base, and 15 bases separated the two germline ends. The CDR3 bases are TGCGCCAGCAGCCAACTTCCAGGGACATCGTCCTACGAGCAGTACTTC. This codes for CASSQLPGTSSYEQYF.

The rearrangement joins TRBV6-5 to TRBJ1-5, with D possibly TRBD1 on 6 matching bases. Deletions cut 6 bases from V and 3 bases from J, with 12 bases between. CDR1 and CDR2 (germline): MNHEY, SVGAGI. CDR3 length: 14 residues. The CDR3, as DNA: TGTGCCAGCAGAAAGGGGGATTTCAATCAGCCCCAGCATTTT. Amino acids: CASRKGDFNQPQHF.

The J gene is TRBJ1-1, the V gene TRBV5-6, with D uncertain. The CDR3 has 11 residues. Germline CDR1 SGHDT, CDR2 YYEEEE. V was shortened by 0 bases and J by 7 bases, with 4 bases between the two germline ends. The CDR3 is CASSLGREAFF. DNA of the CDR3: TGTGCCAGCAGCTTGGGCCGTGAAGCTTTCTTT.

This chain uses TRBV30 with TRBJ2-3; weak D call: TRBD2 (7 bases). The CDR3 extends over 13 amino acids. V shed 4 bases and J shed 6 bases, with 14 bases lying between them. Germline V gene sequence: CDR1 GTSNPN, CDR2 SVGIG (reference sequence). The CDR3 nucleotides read TGTGCCTGGAAGGGGGGGCAATGGGATACGCAGTATTTT. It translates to CAWKGGQWDTQYF.

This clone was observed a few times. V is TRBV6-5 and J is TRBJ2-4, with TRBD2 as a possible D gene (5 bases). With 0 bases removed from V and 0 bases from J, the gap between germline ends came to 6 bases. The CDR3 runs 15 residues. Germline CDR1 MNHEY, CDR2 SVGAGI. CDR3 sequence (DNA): TGTGCCAGCAGTTACTCGGCGGGAGCCAAAAACATTCAGTACTTC. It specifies CASSYSAGAKNIQYF.

CDR3: CASSRYQGSGETQYF. The CDR3, as DNA: TGTGCCAGCAGCCGTTATCAGGGGTCCGGGGAGACCCAGTACTTC. The chain has TRBV7-8 and TRBJ2-5; D might be TRBD1 (6 bases). Between the trimmed V and J ends, which lost 5 bases and 5 bases, there was a span of 18 bases. The CDR3 consists of 15 residues. Germline V lookup: CDR1 SGHVS, CDR2 FQNEAQ. The full variable domain, with the rest looked up from reference TRBV7-8 and TRBJ2-5, is GAGVSQSPRYKVAKRGQDVALRCDPISGHVSLFWYQQALGQGPEFLTYFQNEAQLDKSGLPSDRFFAERPEGSVSTLKIQRTQQEDSAVYLCASSRYQGSGETQYFGPGTRLLVL.

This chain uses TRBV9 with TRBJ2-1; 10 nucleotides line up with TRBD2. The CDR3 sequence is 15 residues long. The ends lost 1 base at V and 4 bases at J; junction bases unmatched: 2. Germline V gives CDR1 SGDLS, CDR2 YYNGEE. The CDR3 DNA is TGTGCCAGCAGCGTATCTAGCGGGGGTTACAATGAGCAGTTCTTC. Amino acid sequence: CASSVSSGGYNEQFF.

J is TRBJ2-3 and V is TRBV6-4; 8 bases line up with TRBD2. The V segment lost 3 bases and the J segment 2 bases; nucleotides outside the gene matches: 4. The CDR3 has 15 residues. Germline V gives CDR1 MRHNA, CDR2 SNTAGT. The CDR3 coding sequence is TGTGCCAGCAGTGAAGGAGCGGGGGCCACAGATACGCAGTATTTT. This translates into CASSEGAGATDTQYF.